These 24 T cell receptor beta chains share one sample of origin, sequenced in a study of regulatory T cells in long-lasting Graves disease. Documented time point: newly diagnosed GD, antithyroid drugs for less than 3 months. The TCR library was made from RNA extracted from PBMCs. Arm-PCR of CDR3 regions with iRepertoire HTBI primers generated TCR beta libraries. TCRdb re-called the multiplex PCR reads with MiXCR, one entry per CDR3 protein. Here the sample spans approximately 480,000 distinct CDR3 sequences, around 15% being singletons. These same data were also listed under a study on T cells in Graves' hyperthyroidism and ophthalmopathy.

The sequenced sample was peripheral blood mononuclear cells (PBMCs), obtained at new diagnosis, from a patient treated with antithyroid drugs. These receptors were taken from a man aged 40-49 years with Graves disease.

This clonotype has only a few counts. This chain uses TRBV20-1 with TRBJ2-5; no clear D. From germline, CDR1 is DFQATT and CDR2 SNEGSKA (reference sequence). CDR3 length: 11 residues. Trimming pared 5 bases from V and 2 bases from J, leaving 6 bases between. CDR3 DNA sequence: TGCAGTGCTGACTCTCAAGAGACCCAGTACTTC. Encoded protein: CSADSQETQYF.

The chain combines TRBV2 with TRBJ2-2; D unresolved. CDR1 is SNHLY and CDR2 is FYNNEI in the germline V gene. V was shortened by 5 bases and J by 0 bases, with 4 bases between the two germline ends. CDR3 length equals 13 residues. The CDR3 nucleotides are TGTGCCAGCAGTAAGGCGAACACCGGGGAGCTGTTTTTT. Its translation: CASSKANTGELFF.

This clonotype was found many times. The chain recombines TRBV3-1 with TRBJ2-3; 9 bases fit TRBD2. Trimming removed 1 base from V and 0 bases from J; junction bases left unmatched: 2. Germline assignment: CDR1 LGHDT and CDR2 YNNKEL (reference sequence). The CDR3 has 16 residues. CDR3 in amino acids: CASSQVAGGSTDTQYF. CDR3 nucleotide sequence: TGTGCCAGCAGCCAAGTTGCGGGAGGGAGCACAGATACGCAGTATTTT.

The rearrangement links TRBV20-1 to TRBJ1-6; D ambiguous. The CDR3 sequence is 15 residues long. V was clipped by 3 bases and J by 3 bases, with 12 bases between them. The germline V gene encodes CDR1 DFQATT and CDR2 SNEGSKA (reference sequence). CDR3 sequence reads: CSASKSTNYNSPLHF. In DNA, the CDR3 is TGCAGTGCTAGCAAGAGCACGAACTATAATTCACCCCTCCACTTT.

This clonotype was picked up many times. This chain joins TRBV5-1 and TRBJ1-1; D not resolved. V was pared by 0 bases and J by 5 bases, with 8 bases between. This CDR3 has 13 residues. Germline V gene data show CDR1 as SGHRS and CDR2 as YFSETQ. CDR3 protein: CASSLADDTEAFF. The CDR3 coding sequence is TGCGCCAGCAGCTTGGCGGACGATACTGAAGCTTTCTTT.

This clonotype was counted at least ten times. This chain connects TRBV2 to TRBJ2-3; TRBD1 agrees at 9 bases. After removal of 6 bases from V and 0 bases from J, the junction contained 4 bases not matched to a gene. Germline V lookup: CDR1 SNHLY, CDR2 FYNNEI. The CDR3 covers 15 residues. The CDR3 spells CASSEDRGSTDTQYF. In DNA form, the CDR3 reads TGTGCCAGCAGCGAGGACAGGGGAAGCACAGATACGCAGTATTTT. Complete variable domain (other parts from reference TRBV2 and TRBJ2-3): EPEVTQTPSHQVTQMGQEVILRCVPISNHLYFYWYRQILGQKVEFLVSFYNNEISEKSEIFDDQFSVERPDGSNFTLKIRSTKLEDSAMYFCASSEDRGSTDTQYFGPGTRLTVL.

The chain carries TRBV7-9 and TRBJ2-5; 10 nucleotides align to TRBD1. Trimming removed 5 bases from V and 3 bases from J; junction bases left unmatched: 12. The CDR3 covers 17 residues. Germline V CDR1 and CDR2: SEHNR, FQNEAQ (reference sequence). CDR3 residues: CASSPLVWTGGEETQYF. Written as DNA, the CDR3 is TGTGCCAGCAGCCCACTTGTTTGGACAGGGGGGGAAGAGACCCAGTACTTC.

This clonotype has more than one count but fewer than ten. The rearrangement links TRBV6-1 to TRBJ1-5, with D possibly being TRBD1 (6 bases). This CDR3 has 15 amino acids. Germline assignment: CDR1 MNHNS and CDR2 SASEGT. V dropped 2 bases and J dropped 7 bases, with 15 bases sitting between them. The CDR3 DNA is TGTGCCAGCAGTGAATACAGGGAAGGAGGCCAGCCCCAGCATTTT. It encodes CASSEYREGGQPQHF.

The V call is TRBV2, the J call TRBJ1-6, with D maybe TRBD1 (6 bases). Trimming took off 6 bases at V and 7 bases at J, with 19 bases between the two ends. Germline CDR1 SNHLY, CDR2 FYNNEI. This CDR3 has 16 amino acids. The CDR3 DNA sequence: TGTGCCAGCAGCCCGCACGGGGGCCAAGCAAATTCACCCCTCCACTTT. Translation gives CASSPHGGQANSPLHF. The variable domain in full, completed from reference TRBV2 and TRBJ1-6, reads EPEVTQTPSHQVTQMGQEVILRCVPISNHLYFYWYRQILGQKVEFLVSFYNNEISEKSEIFDDQFSVERPDGSNFTLKIRSTKLEDSAMYFCASSPHGGQANSPLHFGNGTRLTVT.

Details on this clonotype: A much larger clone lies a single base off, so this may be a read error. V gene TRBV11-3 combines with J gene TRBJ2-7; 12 nucleotides match TRBD2. In germline, CDR1 is SGHNT, CDR2 YENEEA. Unmatched junction bases numbered 14, after V lost 8 bases and J lost 6 bases. The CDR3 runs to 16 residues. The CDR3 here is CASGLRRLAGDGEQYF. The DNA for the CDR3 is TGTGCCAGCGGCCTCCGCCGACTAGCGGGAGATGGCGAGCAGTACTTC. The whole variable domain, remainder taken from reference TRBV11-3 and TRBJ2-7, is EAGVVQSPRYKIIEKKQPVAFWCNPISGHNTLYWYLQNLGQGPELLIRYENEEAVDDSQLPKDRFSAERLKGVDSTLKIQPAELGDSAVYLCASGLRRLAGDGEQYFGPGTRLTVT.

This clonotype was detected a few times. The chain combines TRBV7-9 with TRBJ1-5; TRBD1 aligns across 7 bases. Germline V gene lookup returns CDR1 SEHNR and CDR2 FQNEAQ (reference sequence). V was clipped by 5 bases and J by 4 bases; unmatched bases: 5. The length of the CDR3 is 14 residues. The CDR3 sequence is CASSGPGQNQPQHF. CDR3 nucleotide sequence: TGTGCCAGCAGCGGACCGGGACAGAATCAGCCCCAGCATTTT.

The sample holds many counts of this clonotype. The rearrangement joins TRBV3-1 to TRBJ1-1; TRBD1 aligns across 9 bases. Germline lookup yields CDR1 LGHDT and CDR2 YNNKEL (reference sequence). V dropped 4 bases and J dropped 7; count of bases not matched to a gene: 13. The CDR3 contains 16 residues. CDR3 region: CASSPWEGQGSSEAFF. The DNA of the CDR3 is TGTGCCAGCAGCCCCTGGGAGGGACAGGGATCAAGTGAAGCTTTCTTT.

Details on this clonotype: It differs at one base from a far larger clone, so likely a read error. The gene calls are TRBV6-9 and TRBJ2-1; D not certain. The V gene's germline CDR1 is MNHGY and CDR2 SVAAGI. The CDR3 totals 15 residues. Trimming shortened V by 2 bases and J by 2 bases, and 10 bases separated the two germline ends. Here the CDR3 DNA reads TGTGCCAGCAGTTATGTGGTCATTACCTACAATGAGCAGTTCTTC. Translated: CASSYVVITYNEQFF.

This chain connects TRBV3-1 to TRBJ2-2, with D unclear. Trimming took off 6 bases at V and 2 bases at J, with 7 bases between the two ends. The germline CDR1 and CDR2 sequences are LGHDT and YNNKEL (reference sequence). This CDR3 contains 13 residues. The CDR3 here is CASSRLNTGELFF. DNA of the CDR3: TGTGCCAGCAGTCGACTTAACACCGGGGAGCTGTTTTTT.

This clonotype was detected only a few times. The junction shows a germline mismatch at one end, possibly a read error. The gene calls are TRBV12-3 or TRBV12-4 and TRBJ2-5, with 8 nucleotides matching TRBD1. The CDR3 runs 15 residues. The CDR3 protein is CASSLLQGGQEPQYF. The DNA for the CDR3 is TGTGCCAGCAGTTTACTACAGGGGGGACAAGAGCCCCAGTACTTC.

This clonotype has more than one count but fewer than ten. The chain has TRBV7-9 and TRBJ2-2; D possibly corresponds to TRBD1 (5 bases). Germline CDR1 is SEHNR and CDR2 is FQNEAQ (reference sequence). Trimming stripped 2 bases from V and 4 bases from J, with 8 bases between. CDR3 size: 14 residues. The CDR3 sequence is CASSLQGLTGELFF. In DNA form, the CDR3 reads TGTGCCAGCAGCTTACAGGGCCTCACCGGGGAGCTGTTTTTT.

This chain joins TRBV19 and TRBJ2-3; 13 bases align to TRBD2. J gave up 6 bases and V 2 bases, and 11 bases lay outside the gene matches. The length of the CDR3 is 18 residues. CDR1 LNHDA and CDR2 SQIVND come from the germline V gene (reference sequence). DNA for the CDR3: TGTGCCAGTAGTATACGGGGACTAGCGGGGACTGTTACCGATACGCAGTATTTT. Residues: CASSIRGLAGTVTDTQYF.

The rearrangement links TRBV5-4 to TRBJ1-2; 7 nucleotides align to TRBD1. V gave up 4 bases and J gave up 4 bases; unmatched junction bases: 13. CDR1 is SGHNT and CDR2 is YYREEE in the germline V gene (reference sequence). The CDR3 spans 16 residues. The CDR3 DNA reads TGTGCCAGCAGCACCGACCCGGGACAGACCTTCTATGGCTACACCTTC. Its translation: CASSTDPGQTFYGYTF.

This clonotype was counted ten times or more. V gene TRBV2 combines with J gene TRBJ2-1; D may be TRBD1 (6 bases). Germline V gene sequence: CDR1 SNHLY, CDR2 FYNNEI. The CDR3 has 12 residues. With 4 bases removed from V and 13 bases from J, the gap between germline ends came to 14 bases. CDR3 amino acids: CASSGTVFRQFF. In nucleotides, the CDR3 is TGTGCCAGCAGTGGGACAGTCTTTCGTCAGTTCTTC.

This chain uses TRBV7-9 with TRBJ2-1; 13 bases fit TRBD2. This CDR3 spans 14 amino acids. J was trimmed by 10 bases and V by 5 bases; bases with no gene match: 5. The germline gives CDR1 SEHNR, CDR2 FQNEAQ (reference sequence). CDR3 sequence reads: CASSRTSGSREQFF. The CDR3 nucleotides are TGTGCCAGCAGCCGGACTAGCGGGAGTCGGGAGCAGTTCTTC.

This clonotype was detected ten times or more. This chain uses TRBV12-3 or TRBV12-4 with TRBJ1-2, with D perhaps matching TRBD1 (5 bases). This CDR3 is 12 amino acids long. V lost 6 bases and J lost 8, with 13 bases in between. The CDR3 here is CASRSRGGGYTF. CDR3 sequence (DNA): TGTGCCAGCAGATCCCGGGGGGGAGGCTACACCTTC.

The J gene is TRBJ2-7, the V gene TRBV29-1, with D perhaps TRBD2 (6 bases). This CDR3 is 13 amino acids long. Germline CDR1 and CDR2: SQVTM and ANQGSEA. Trimming removed 4 bases at V and 7 bases at J, with 17 bases between. CDR3 sequence (DNA): TGCAGCGTTGGGCGGGGAGATTTTAGGGAGCAGTACTTC. This codes for CSVGRGDFREQYF.

This clonotype was observed many times. The CDR3 here is CASSLGAGVAYEQYF. DNA for the CDR3: TGCGCCAGCAGCTTGGGGGCGGGAGTAGCCTACGAGCAGTACTTC. V and J are TRBV5-1 and TRBJ2-7; 7 bases match TRBD2. The CDR3 runs 15 residues. Germline V gene sequence: CDR1 SGHRS, CDR2 YFSETQ. V dropped 0 bases and J dropped 2; count of bases not matched to a gene: 5.

The chain combines TRBV7-2 with TRBJ2-2; TRBD1 is a possible D gene (5 bases). Looked up from germline, CDR1 is SGHTA and CDR2 is FQGNSA. The CDR3 loop spans 14 amino acids. Trimming cost V 7 bases and J 5 bases, with 14 bases left between them. DNA of the CDR3: TGTGCCAGCACAACCAGGGCAGGGACCGGGGAGCTGTTTTTT. Its protein product is CASTTRAGTGELFF.